The 24 T cell receptor beta chains below were found in one sample sequenced in a study of CXCR3-negative and CXCR3-positive naive CD8 T cells. Regarding the study as a whole: For CXCR3-positive naive cells, TRB CDR3s were more hydrophobic than those of CXCR3-negative naive cells.

Their antigens are not known. The study made its TRB cDNA libraries by 5' RACE, adding UMI labels. Each CDR3 protein gets one entry in TCRdb, which reprocessed the 5' RACE reads and gives no DNA. The sample includes some 130,000 distinct CDR3 sequences. Sample: naive CXCR3+ CD8+ T cells from blood. Subset noted: CD45RO-CCR7+CD27+CD95- naive CD8+ T cells expressing CXCR3 (TNR3+). The receptors stem from a human donor in good health. Some clones in this sample may be carry-over from other donors' samples.

The chain links TRBV4-1 to TRBJ2-7. Germline V lookup: CDR1 MGHRA, CDR2 YSYEKL. This CDR3 is 13 amino acids long. The CDR3 region is CASSTGGSYEQYF.

The genes are TRBV6-2 or TRBV6-3 and TRBJ2-2. The length of the CDR3 is 14 residues. Germline V lookup: CDR1 MNHEY, CDR2 SVGEGT. The CDR3 is CASRGKGNTGELFF.

The chain employs TRBV6-6 and TRBJ2-5; TCRdb returns TRBD1, unconfirmable since there is no DNA. The CDR3 totals 17 residues. Germline-derived CDR1 and CDR2 are MNHNY and SVGAGI (reference sequence). This CDR3 is CASTESEVVGPWETQYF.

This rearrangement joins TRBV7-9 to TRBJ2-7; there is no DNA to check the TCRdb D call of TRBD2. The CDR3 runs to 14 residues. Germline loops: CDR1 SEHNR, CDR2 FQNEAQ (reference sequence). CDR3 loop: CASSLGGLNYEQYF.

V and J are TRBV18 and TRBJ2-7; checking the TCRdb D call of TRBD1 is not possible without DNA. Per the germline V gene, CDR1 is KGHSH and CDR2 is LQKENI. The CDR3 spans 14 residues. CDR3 sequence reads: CASSPGQGWDEQYF.

This chain connects TRBV5-4 to TRBJ2-1. This CDR3 comprises 15 residues. CDR1 SGHNT and CDR2 YYREEE come from the germline V gene (reference sequence). CDR3 in amino acids: CASSSLTSFHNEQFF.

This chain connects TRBV6-5 to TRBJ2-1; TCRdb designates TRBD2, a call that cannot be tested without DNA. The CDR3 consists of 15 residues. Germline V CDR1 and CDR2: MNHEY, SVGAGI. CDR3 in amino acids: CASSYRASGLDEQFF.

The V call is TRBV4-1, the J call TRBJ2-7. From germline, CDR1 is MGHRA and CDR2 YSYEKL. CDR3 length equals 15 residues. The CDR3 spells CASSQDRLAGEEQYF.

The V and J genes are TRBV20-1 and TRBJ2-1. This CDR3 comprises 14 residues. Germline CDR1 and CDR2: DFQATT and SNEGSKA (reference sequence). This CDR3 reads CSARDSFLGNEQFF.

The chain is built from TRBV5-5 and TRBJ2-1. This CDR3 is built from 11 residues. CDR1 is SGHKS and CDR2 is YYEKEE in the germline V gene (reference sequence). The CDR3 is CASRGDNEQFF.

The chain uses TRBV2 and TRBJ2-3; TCRdb's D call, TRBD2, is unchecked because there is no DNA. Germline lookup yields CDR1 SNHLY and CDR2 FYNNEI. The length of the CDR3 is 15 residues. This CDR3 reads CARDGTSGRADTQYF.

The chain carries TRBV12-3 or TRBV12-4 and TRBJ2-3; TCRdb lists TRBD2, though no DNA is available to test this call. This CDR3 has 16 residues. CDR3 loop: CASSSPLSGGADTQYF.

This chain connects TRBV29-1 to TRBJ2-7; there is no DNA to check the TCRdb D call of TRBD1. The germline gives CDR1 SQVTM, CDR2 ANQGSEA. The CDR3 runs to 14 residues. CDR3 region: CSVENRGEGYEQYF.

V and J are TRBV7-9 and TRBJ2-1; TCRdb selects TRBD2, and the lack of DNA leaves this call unchecked. CDR1 is SEHNR, CDR2 FQNEAQ, per germline (reference sequence). The CDR3 runs 17 residues. The CDR3 sequence: CASSPWTSGRRLNEQFF.

This rearrangement joins TRBV3-1 to TRBJ2-1. In germline, CDR1 is LGHDT, CDR2 YNNKEL (reference sequence). This CDR3 contains 13 residues. CDR3 region: CASSQDTGNEQFF.

The chain joins TRBV29-1 to TRBJ1-2; TCRdb outputs TRBD1, but without DNA this stays unchecked. CDR1 SQVTM and CDR2 ANQGSEA come from the germline V gene. The CDR3 loop spans 13 amino acids. Here the CDR3 reads CSATAPTGDGYTF.

This chain uses TRBV29-1 with TRBJ2-7; checking the TCRdb D call of TRBD1 is not possible without DNA. Germline assignment: CDR1 SQVTM and CDR2 ANQGSEA. The CDR3 loop spans 13 amino acids. The CDR3 reads CSVSDSPFYEQYF.

This rearrangement joins TRBV3-1 to TRBJ2-3. The germline V gene has CDR1 LGHDT and CDR2 YNNKEL (reference sequence). The CDR3 spans 13 residues. The CDR3: CASSQASTDTQYF.

The genes are TRBV6-2 or TRBV6-3 and TRBJ2-7; TCRdb outputs TRBD2, but without DNA this stays unchecked. This CDR3 has 14 residues. Germline loops: CDR1 MNHEY, CDR2 SVGEGT. Here the CDR3 reads CASDPTGGGYEQYF.

The V and J genes are TRBV7-2 and TRBJ2-7; TCRdb proposes TRBD1, but this gene call is untestable without DNA. CDR3 length: 14 amino acids. Germline CDR1 reads SGHTA; CDR2 reads FQGNSA. The CDR3 sequence: CASSFLGTAYEQYF.

This sequence joins TRBV20-1 and TRBJ1-2. This CDR3 is built from 15 residues. Germline V gene lookup returns CDR1 DFQATT and CDR2 SNEGSKA (reference sequence). The CDR3 sequence is CSARPQARENYGYTF.

The rearrangement joins TRBV10-3 to TRBJ2-7. Germline V gene data show CDR1 as ENHRY and CDR2 as SYGVKD. The CDR3 runs 12 residues. The CDR3 reads CAISDSRNEQYF.

This chain connects TRBV5-1 to TRBJ2-6; TCRdb selects TRBD1, and the lack of DNA leaves this call unchecked. The CDR3 consists of 15 residues. Germline V gene data show CDR1 as SGHRS and CDR2 as YFSETQ. CDR3 residues: CASSPGGTGANVLTF.

V and J are TRBV4-3 and TRBJ1-1; TCRdb's D gene call, TRBD1, goes unchecked for lack of DNA. CDR3 length equals 15 residues. Germline V gives CDR1 LGHNA, CDR2 YSLEER. CDR3 sequence reads: CASSQGLRGGTEAFF.